What follows are 9 T cell receptor beta chains derived from one specimen sequenced in a study of cytomegalovirus exposure and HLA in healthy donors (dated by TCRdb to the late 2010s). The library was obtained by the immunoSEQ multiplex PCR assay. For the multiplex PCR, a mixture combining 60 forward primers for TCR Vbeta segments and 13 reverse primers for TCR Jbeta segments was used. Sourced from immuneACCESS, this table was stored by TCRdb with only in-frame sequences that have V and J called. A share of the clones is absent; for the studies checked, an unresolved V gene accounts for under half, and the remainder has no known explanation. The sample yields 130,000 to 150,000 clones; over 65% were counted once. 2.5% to 3.5% of the sample goes to the ten largest clones. Source material: PBMCs. These receptor sequences come from a man aged 40-50 years in good health and CMV-seropositive.

The sample holds a few counts of this clone. This chain connects TRBV11-2 to TRBJ2-6; TRBD2 aligns across 11 bases. This CDR3 has 19 amino acids. The trim removed 4 bases at V and 0 bases at J, leaving 8 bases unmatched. Germline loops: CDR1 SGHAT, CDR2 FQNNGV. CDR3 nucleotides: TGTGCCAGCAGCTCTATAGCGGGAGGGCCGGTCTCTGGGGCCAACGTCCTGACTTTC. Translating gives CASSSIAGGPVSGANVLTF.

This chain uses TRBV27 with TRBJ1-5, with D perhaps matching TRBD1 (6 bases). From germline, CDR1 is MNHEY and CDR2 SMNVEV (reference sequence). V lost 6 bases to trimming and J lost 6 bases, with 18 bases between them. This CDR3 contains 15 residues. The CDR3 bases are TGTGCCAGCAGAAGATTACAGGGCGCAGGTCAGCCCCAGCATTTT. Its translation: CASRRLQGAGQPQHF.

V gene TRBV7-9 combines with J gene TRBJ2-5, with TRBD2 matching 10 bases. This CDR3 spans 16 amino acids. The V gene's germline CDR1 is SEHNR and CDR2 FQNEAQ (reference sequence). V was clipped by 5 bases and J by 7 bases; unmatched bases: 13. The CDR3 nucleotides are TGTGCCAGCAGCATAAAACCGGGACTAGCGATCGGGACCCAGTACTTC. Amino acid sequence: CASSIKPGLAIGTQYF.

The DNA for the CDR3 is TGTGCCAGCAGTTCAACAGGGATTTCTAACTATGGCTACACCTTC. Its protein is CASSSTGISNYGYTF. V gene TRBV27 combines with J gene TRBJ1-2; possibly TRBD1 for D (6 bases). Trimming took 4 bases from V and 0 from J, leaving 12 bases between them. This CDR3 region has 15 residues. CDR1 and CDR2 from the germline V gene are MNHEY and SMNVEV (reference sequence).

This chain links TRBV5-1 with TRBJ2-2, with 7 positions matching TRBD2. The CDR3 consists of 15 residues. The V and J ends lost 0 bases and 3 bases, in that order; junction bases with no gene match: 2. Germline V CDR1 and CDR2: SGHRS, YFSETQ. CDR3 sequence (DNA): TGCGCCAGCAGCTTGGTGCTAGCGGACACCGGGGAGCTGTTTTTT. Amino acid sequence: CASSLVLADTGELFF.

The chain combines TRBV28 with TRBJ2-7; the match to TRBD2 covers 8 bases. The junction had 6 bases not matched to a gene; V was cut back by 5 bases and J by 6 bases. There are 13 residues in the CDR3. Germline CDR1 reads MDHEN; CDR2 reads SYDVKM. CDR3 DNA sequence: TGTGCCAGCAGTCCGGGGGGGGTGGGCGAGCAGTACTTC. Translation: CASSPGGVGEQYF.

This clone was seen ten or more times. The rearrangement uses TRBV4-2 and TRBJ2-1; D may be TRBD2 (5 bases). CDR1 is LGHNA and CDR2 is YNFKEQ in the germline V gene. V was shortened by 0 bases and J by 9 bases, with 12 bases between the two germline ends. The CDR3 has 14 amino acids. The CDR3, as DNA: TGTGCCAGCAGCCAAGAAGGTGGGCTAGCTGAGCAGTTCTTC. It codes for CASSQEGGLAEQFF.

The V and J genes are TRBV11-1 and TRBJ1-2; 8 nucleotides match TRBD1. Germline CDR1 reads SGHAT; CDR2 reads FQDESV (reference sequence). Trimming at V came to 5 bases and at J to 4 bases, leaving 9 bases not matched to a gene. This CDR3 spans 15 amino acids. As DNA, the CDR3 is TGTGCCAGCAGCCCAGACAGGGGAGACCCCTATGGCTACACCTTC. Protein product: CASSPDRGDPYGYTF.

The chain uses TRBV6-5 and TRBJ1-2; no clear D gene. There are 14 residues in the CDR3. The ends were cut back, 1 base at V and 0 bases at J, with 6 bases in the middle. The germline V gene encodes CDR1 MNHEY and CDR2 SVGAGI. The CDR3 DNA reads as TGTGCCAGCAGTTACTTACGGTCTAACTATGGCTACACCTTC. Translating it yields CASSYLRSNYGYTF.